The 30 T cell receptor beta chains below were found in one sample sequenced in a study of blood T cells in healthy people across ages. It was with a sample-barcoded 5' primer and a J-beta primer mix that a second PCR of about 6 to 12 cycles was run. TCRdb reanalysed the 5' RACE reads using MiXCR and keeps one entry per CDR3 protein. This table holds over a million distinct CDR3 sequences, roughly 43% found once. Sequenced: blood. Receptors originate from a woman under 30 in good health.

This rearrangement joins TRBV11-3 to TRBJ1-5; the D is unclear. Germline values: CDR1 SGHNT, CDR2 YENEEA. The CDR3 loop spans 17 amino acids. The germline V and J ends were trimmed by 2 bases and 0 bases, with 14 bases remaining between them. DNA for the CDR3: TGTGCCAGCAGCTTAAACCCGCGGCCGAATAGCAATCAGCCCCAGCATTTT. Its protein product is CASSLNPRPNSNQPQHF.

This clonotype was counted between two and nine times. The gene calls are TRBV6-1 and TRBJ2-1; 10 positions agree with TRBD2. CDR3 length equals 16 residues. V was clipped by 8 bases and J by 4 bases; unmatched bases: 11. From germline, CDR1 is MNHNS and CDR2 SASEGT. This CDR3 reads CASHSQLAGNYNEQFF. Here the CDR3 DNA reads TGTGCCAGCCATTCCCAACTAGCGGGGAATTACAATGAGCAGTTCTTC.

This clonotype was observed a few times. The rearrangement uses TRBV20-1 and TRBJ1-1; D is undetermined. Per germline, CDR1 DFQATT and CDR2 SNEGSKA (reference sequence). V dropped 3 bases and J dropped 5 bases, with 10 bases sitting between them. The CDR3 runs 12 residues. CDR3 nucleotides: TGCAGTGCTAGGAGGGCGAAAACTGAAGCTTTCTTT. It is translated as CSARRAKTEAFF.

This clonotype appeared a few times. The CDR3 reads CASSSTGTGANEQYF. The CDR3 nucleotides are TGTGCCAGCAGTTCCACCGGGACAGGGGCTAACGAGCAGTACTTC. V is TRBV3-1 and J is TRBJ2-5, with 10 positions matching TRBD1. The J call may be wrong; the DNA end is better matched by TRBJ2-7. Germline CDR1 LGHDT, CDR2 YNNKEL (reference sequence). The CDR3 runs to 15 residues.

The rearrangement uses TRBV12-5 and TRBJ2-2; 7 nucleotides agree with TRBD2. Germline-derived CDR1 and CDR2 are LGHNT and FRNRAP. CDR3 length: 12 amino acids. V gave up 8 bases and J gave up 5 bases; unmatched junction bases: 2. The CDR3 spells CASRGGTGELFF. The CDR3 coding sequence is TGTGCTAGTCGCGGGGGTACCGGGGAGCTGTTTTTT.

About this clonotype itself: One end of the junction fails to match germline, which may point to a read error. The chain recombines TRBV20-1 with TRBJ2-1, with 16 bases lining up with TRBD2. The CDR3 runs 16 residues. Germline-derived CDR1 and CDR2 are DFQATT and SNEGSKA (reference sequence). The CDR3 DNA reads as TGCAGTGCTAGAAGGGGACTAGCGGGAGGGCAGAATGGGCAGTTCTTC. Encoded protein: CSARRGLAGGQNGQFF.

The chain couples TRBV5-1 to TRBJ2-4; D is unclear. The J call is doubtful: the DNA matches TRBJ2-7 better. The germline gives CDR1 SGHRS, CDR2 YFSETQ. This CDR3 spans 13 amino acids. The CDR3 is CASSPRGLDEQYF. The CDR3 nucleotides are TGCGCCAGCAGCCCGCGTGGGTTGGACGAGCAGTACTTC.

This clonotype was detected a few times. V and J are TRBV7-9 and TRBJ2-7, with 9 nucleotides matching TRBD1. The CDR3 has 15 amino acids. Germline CDR1 and CDR2: SEHNR and FQNEAQ (reference sequence). V lost 1 base, J lost 3 bases, and 4 bases stayed unmatched. The CDR3: CASSLVVTGGYEQYF. CDR3 DNA sequence: TGTGCCAGCAGCTTAGTCGTGACAGGGGGCTACGAGCAGTACTTC. The variable domain in full, completed from reference TRBV7-9 and TRBJ2-7, reads DTGVSQNPRHKITKRGQNVTFRCDPISEHNRLYWYRQTLGQGPEFLTYFQNEAQLEKSRLLSDRFSAERPKGSFSTLEIQRTEQGDSAMYLCASSLVVTGGYEQYFGPGTRLTVT.

A few counts support this clonotype. The chain carries TRBV20-1 and TRBJ1-5; 7 positions agree with TRBD1. Germline V lookup: CDR1 DFQATT, CDR2 SNEGSKA (reference sequence). V shed 5 bases and J 2 bases; nucleotides not matched to a gene: 12. The CDR3 runs 16 residues. The CDR3 DNA sequence: TGCAGTGCTGACCGGGACAGTTCAGGGGGCAATCAGCCCCAGCATTTT. This translates into CSADRDSSGGNQPQHF.

The table lists this clonotype with a few counts. The chain couples TRBV15 to TRBJ2-3, with D perhaps TRBD1 or TRBD2 (5 bases each). Trimming took off 5 bases at V and 1 base at J, with 16 bases between the two ends. Per germline, CDR1 LNHNV and CDR2 YYDKDF (reference sequence). This CDR3 is built from 16 residues. The CDR3 DNA sequence: TGTGCCACCAGCCTTTCCCCGGGACCTCGCACAGATACGCAGTATTTT. As protein: CATSLSPGPRTDTQYF.

CDR3 protein: CASSQDSRAGQPQHF. CDR3 bases: TGCGCCAGCAGCCAAGATAGCCGGGCCGGTCAGCCCCAGCATTTT. The chain combines TRBV4-3 with TRBJ1-5; D gene unclear. Trimming removed 0 bases from V and 6 bases from J, with 12 bases in between. Germline V gene data show CDR1 as LGHNA and CDR2 as YSLEER. This CDR3 spans 15 amino acids.

This clonotype was found a few times. This chain joins TRBV4-2 and TRBJ2-1, with 12 bases fitting TRBD2. The CDR3 is 18 residues long. Trimming took 1 base from V and 1 from J; bases not matched to a gene: 5. Germline values: CDR1 LGHNA, CDR2 YNFKEQ. The CDR3 DNA sequence: TGTGCCAGCAGCCAAGGGACTAGCGGGATATCTTCCTACAATGAGCAGTTCTTC. This translates into CASSQGTSGISSYNEQFF.

In its sample, this clonotype was seen once. V is TRBV4-3 and J is TRBJ1-2, with D tentatively TRBD1 (6 bases). CDR1 and CDR2 from the germline V gene are LGHNA and YSLEER. With 1 base removed from V and 4 bases from J, the gap between germline ends came to 13 bases. The CDR3 contains 15 residues. CDR3 residues: CASSQAGRGAYGYTF. CDR3 DNA sequence: TGCGCCAGCAGCCAAGCAGGCAGGGGCGCCTATGGCTACACCTTC.

This clonotype has ten or more counts. Mismatch with germline at one junction end may stem from a read error. The chain employs TRBV4-3 and TRBJ2-2; D is uncertain. In germline, CDR1 is LGHNA, CDR2 YSLEER. This CDR3 spans 12 amino acids. The DNA of the CDR3 is TGTGCCAGCAGCAGATACACCGGGGAGCTGTTTTTT. Translated: CASSRYTGELFF.

This clonotype was seen ten or more times. The chain's CDR3 is CASSLGIYNEQFF. The CDR3, as DNA: TGTGCCAGCAGTTTGGGCATCTACAATGAGCAGTTCTTC. The chain uses TRBV7-9 and TRBJ2-1, with no clear D. The CDR3 totals 13 residues. V gave up 6 bases and J gave up 3 bases, with 9 bases separating them. CDR1 is SEHNR, CDR2 FQNEAQ, per germline (reference sequence).

V is TRBV7-3 and J is TRBJ2-3; the D gene could be TRBD1 or TRBD2 (6 bases each). Germline CDR1 and CDR2: SGHTA and FQGTGA. The ends were cut back, 4 bases at V and 4 bases at J, with 18 bases in the middle. The CDR3 is made up of 16 amino acids. In DNA, the CDR3 is TGTGCCAGCAGCTCAAGGGGGAGGATTTACTCAGATACGCAGTATTTT. This gives the protein CASSSRGRIYSDTQYF. Based on the CDR3 plus reference TRBV7-3 and TRBJ2-3, the full variable domain is GAGVSQTPSNKVTEKGKYVELRCDPISGHTALYWYRQSLGQGPEFLIYFQGTGAADDSGLPNDRFFAVRPEGSVSTLKIQRTERGDSAVYLCASSSRGRIYSDTQYFGPGTRLTVL.

This clonotype was observed a handful of times. The rearrangement joins TRBV5-5 to TRBJ1-2; D is undetermined. Deletions cut 0 bases from V and 8 bases from J, with 17 bases between. Per the germline V gene, CDR1 is SGHKS and CDR2 is YYEKEE (reference sequence). This CDR3 is 15 amino acids long. This chain's CDR3 is CASSLVAARSPGYTF. In nucleotides, the CDR3 is TGTGCCAGCAGCTTGGTCGCAGCTAGGTCCCCCGGCTACACCTTC.

In its sample, this clonotype was seen a few times. One junction end disagrees with the germline gene, perhaps due to a read error. This rearrangement joins TRBV20-1 to TRBJ1-2, with 7 nucleotides matching TRBD1. CDR1 and CDR2 from the germline V gene are DFQATT and SNEGSKA (reference sequence). This CDR3 is built from 13 residues. CDR3 bases: TGCAGTGCTAGGGTAGACAGGGCGCATGGCCACACCTTC. This codes for CSARVDRAHGHTF.

In its sample, this clonotype was seen once. V and J are TRBV7-2 and TRBJ2-1; 8 bases are a match to TRBD2. The CDR3 covers 13 residues. In germline, CDR1 is SGHTA, CDR2 FQGNSA. V trimming: 3 bases; J trimming: 9 bases; junction bases outside the gene matches: 4. CDR3 in amino acids: CASSFGTRGEQFF. For the CDR3, the DNA is TGTGCCAGCAGCTTCGGGACTAGAGGTGAGCAGTTCTTC.

The chain employs TRBV28 and TRBJ1-5; 7 nucleotides line up with TRBD1. Trimming at V came to 5 bases and at J to 4 bases, leaving 8 bases not matched to a gene. The CDR3 extends over 15 amino acids. Germline V gives CDR1 MDHEN, CDR2 SYDVKM. The CDR3 reads CASSLRVQGNQPQHF. CDR3 sequence (DNA): TGTGCCAGCAGTCTCCGTGTACAGGGGAATCAGCCCCAGCATTTT.

This chain joins TRBV12-3 or TRBV12-4 and TRBJ2-1; no firm D call. The CDR3 is made up of 14 amino acids. Trimming cost V 6 bases and J 6 bases, with 15 bases left between them. In DNA form, the CDR3 reads TGTGCCAGCAGAGTTAGAAGCCCCTCCAATGAGCAGTTCTTC. Its translation is CASRVRSPSNEQFF.

This chain joins TRBV20-1 and TRBJ2-3; D is unclear. CDR3 length: 13 residues. Trimming removed 2 bases from V and 4 bases from J, with 10 bases in between. Germline loops: CDR1 DFQATT, CDR2 SNEGSKA (reference sequence). Here the CDR3 DNA reads TGCAGTGCTAGACGCCGGTTTGCAGATACGCAGTATTTT. The encoded protein is CSARRRFADTQYF.

Details on this clonotype: This may be a read error, as it is one base from a much larger clone. The rearrangement joins TRBV5-1 to TRBJ2-7; possibly TRBD1 or TRBD2 for D (5 bases each). The J call is in doubt because the DNA end fits TRBJ2-5 better. Per the germline V gene, CDR1 is SGHRS and CDR2 is YFSETQ. The CDR3 length is 15 residues. In nucleotides, the CDR3 is TGCGCCAGCAGCGCCGCCGGGACCAAACAAGCGACCCAGTACTTC. This sequence encodes CASSAAGTKQATQYF.

CDR3 in DNA: TGTGCCAGCAGTATACAAAACATTCAGTACTTC. The encoded protein is CASSIQNIQYF. The rearrangement uses TRBV28 and TRBJ2-4; D is undetermined. Between the trimmed V and J ends, which lost 5 bases and 5 bases, there was a span of 4 bases. Germline lookup yields CDR1 MDHEN and CDR2 SYDVKM. The CDR3 spans 11 residues.

The chain is built from TRBV20-1 and TRBJ1-1; perhaps TRBD1 as D (6 bases). V lost 2 bases, J lost 5 bases, and 12 bases lay in between. The CDR3 sequence is 13 residues long. The germline gives CDR1 DFQATT, CDR2 SNEGSKA (reference sequence). The CDR3 region has the DNA TGCAGTGCTAGAAATCCAGGGGAAACTGAAGCTTTCTTT. Its translation is CSARNPGETEAFF.

This clonotype was seen a handful of times. The CDR3 reads CASLRRDTDTQYF. Here the CDR3 DNA reads TGTGCCAGTCTCCGACGGGACACAGATACGCAGTATTTT. The V gene is TRBV6-2 or TRBV6-3, the J gene TRBJ2-3; the D gene is possibly TRBD2 (5 bases). V dropped 9 bases and J dropped 2 bases, with 12 bases sitting between them. The germline V gene has CDR1 MNHEY and CDR2 SVGEGT. This CDR3 comprises 13 residues.

This chain links TRBV5-1 with TRBJ2-1, with D perhaps matching TRBD1 or TRBD2 (7 bases each). The CDR3 loop spans 16 amino acids. The germline V and J ends were trimmed by 6 bases and 0 bases, with 16 bases remaining between them. From germline, CDR1 is SGHRS and CDR2 YFSETQ. The CDR3, as DNA: TGCGCCAGCACTTCAGGGGGGGGCAGCTCCTACAATGAGCAGTTCTTC. Translating gives CASTSGGGSSYNEQFF.

As concerns this clonotype: A junction end diverges from the germline sequence, so it may reflect a read error. The CDR3 DNA is TGTACCAGCAGTCAATACCGGACGGGCGATTCACCCCTCCACTTT. Translated: CTSSQYRTGDSPLHF. The V gene is TRBV6-1, the J gene TRBJ1-6; D uncertain. CDR1 is MNHNS and CDR2 is SASEGT in the germline V gene. The CDR3 is made up of 15 amino acids.

The chain employs TRBV11-1 and TRBJ2-3; TRBD2 matches 7 bases. The trim removed 5 bases at V and 5 bases at J, leaving 7 bases unmatched. Germline values: CDR1 SGHAT, CDR2 FQDESV (reference sequence). The CDR3 is 14 residues long. CDR3 sequence reads: CASSQGTNLDTQYF. The DNA for the CDR3 is TGTGCCAGCAGCCAAGGGACTAACCTAGATACGCAGTATTTT.

The V call is TRBV14, the J call TRBJ2-1; 7 bases are shared with TRBD1. V was pared by 0 bases and J by 7 bases, with 12 bases of the junction left unmatched. Germline V lookup: CDR1 SGHDN, CDR2 FVKESK. This CDR3 contains 17 residues. The CDR3: CASSQDRSGTALNEQFF. The CDR3 DNA sequence: TGTGCCAGCAGCCAAGATCGTTCCGGGACAGCCCTAAATGAGCAGTTCTTC.